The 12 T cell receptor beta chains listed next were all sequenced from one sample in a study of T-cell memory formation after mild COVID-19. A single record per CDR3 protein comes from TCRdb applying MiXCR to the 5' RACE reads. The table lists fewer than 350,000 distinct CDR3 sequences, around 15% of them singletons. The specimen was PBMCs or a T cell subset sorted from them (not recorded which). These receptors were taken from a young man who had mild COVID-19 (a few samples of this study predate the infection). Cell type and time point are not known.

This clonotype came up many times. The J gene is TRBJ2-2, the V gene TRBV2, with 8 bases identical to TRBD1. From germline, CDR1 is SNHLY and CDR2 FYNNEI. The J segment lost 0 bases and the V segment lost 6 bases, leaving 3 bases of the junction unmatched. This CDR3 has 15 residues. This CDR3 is CASSRTGTNTGELFF. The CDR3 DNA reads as TGTGCCAGCAGCAGGACAGGGACGAACACCGGGGAGCTGTTTTTT.

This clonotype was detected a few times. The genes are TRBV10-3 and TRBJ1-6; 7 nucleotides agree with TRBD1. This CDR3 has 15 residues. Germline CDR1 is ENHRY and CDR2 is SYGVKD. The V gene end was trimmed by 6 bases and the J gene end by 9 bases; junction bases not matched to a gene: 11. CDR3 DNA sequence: TGTGCCATCAGCCTTTTACAGGGGCCGGGTTCACCCCTCCACTTT. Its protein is CAISLLQGPGSPLHF.

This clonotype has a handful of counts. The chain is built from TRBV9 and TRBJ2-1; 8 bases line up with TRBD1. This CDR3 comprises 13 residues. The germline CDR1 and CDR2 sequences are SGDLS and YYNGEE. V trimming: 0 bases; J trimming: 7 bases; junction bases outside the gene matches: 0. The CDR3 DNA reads TGTGCCAGCAGCGTAGGGGACAGGAATGAGCAGTTCTTC. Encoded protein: CASSVGDRNEQFF.

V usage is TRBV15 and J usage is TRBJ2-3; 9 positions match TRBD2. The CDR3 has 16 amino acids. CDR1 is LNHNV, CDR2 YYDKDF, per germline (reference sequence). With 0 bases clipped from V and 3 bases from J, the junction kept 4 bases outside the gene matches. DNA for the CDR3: TGTGCCACCAGCAGAGATGGCAGCGGGGGGACAGATACGCAGTATTTT. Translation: CATSRDGSGGTDTQYF.

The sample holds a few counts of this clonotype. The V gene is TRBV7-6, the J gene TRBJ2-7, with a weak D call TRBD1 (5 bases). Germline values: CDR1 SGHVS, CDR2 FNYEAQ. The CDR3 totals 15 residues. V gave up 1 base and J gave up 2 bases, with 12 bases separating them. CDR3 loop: CASSLVAGNTYEQYF. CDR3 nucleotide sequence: TGTGCCAGCAGCTTAGTGGCAGGGAACACCTACGAGCAGTACTTC.

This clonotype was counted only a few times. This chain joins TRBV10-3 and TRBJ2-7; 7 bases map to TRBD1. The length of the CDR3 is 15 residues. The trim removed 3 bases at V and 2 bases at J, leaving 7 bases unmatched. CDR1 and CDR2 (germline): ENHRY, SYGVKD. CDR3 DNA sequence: TGTGCCATCAGTGACGAAGACAGGGAAGCCTACGAGCAGTACTTC. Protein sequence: CAISDEDREAYEQYF.

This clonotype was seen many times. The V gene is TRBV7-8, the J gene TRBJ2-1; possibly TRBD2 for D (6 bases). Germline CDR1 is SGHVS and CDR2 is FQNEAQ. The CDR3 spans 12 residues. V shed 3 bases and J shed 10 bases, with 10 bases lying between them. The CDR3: CASSFSSGEQFF. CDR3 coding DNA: TGTGCCAGCAGCTTCTCGAGCGGGGAGCAGTTCTTC.

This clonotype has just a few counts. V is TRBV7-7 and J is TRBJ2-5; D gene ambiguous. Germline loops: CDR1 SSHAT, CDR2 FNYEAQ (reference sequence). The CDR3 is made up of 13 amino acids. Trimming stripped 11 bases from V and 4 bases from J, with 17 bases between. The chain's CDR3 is CAASTGRGETQYF. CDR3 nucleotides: TGTGCCGCCTCAACCGGGCGAGGAGAGACCCAGTACTTC. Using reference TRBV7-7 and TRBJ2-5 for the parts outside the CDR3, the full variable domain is GAGVSQSPRYKVTKRGQDVTLRCDPISSHATLYWYQQALGQGPEFLTYFNYEAQPDKSGLPSDRFSAERPEGSISTLTIQRTEQRDSAMYRCAASTGRGETQYFGPGTRLLVL.

Here the CDR3 reads CASRDQGARETQYF. The CDR3 bases are TGTGCCAGCAGGGACCAGGGAGCGCGGGAGACCCAGTACTTC. The chain combines TRBV12-3 or TRBV12-4 with TRBJ2-5, with D perhaps matching TRBD1 or TRBD2 (5 bases each). This CDR3 spans 14 amino acids. V lost 6 bases, J lost 5 bases, and 16 bases lay in between.

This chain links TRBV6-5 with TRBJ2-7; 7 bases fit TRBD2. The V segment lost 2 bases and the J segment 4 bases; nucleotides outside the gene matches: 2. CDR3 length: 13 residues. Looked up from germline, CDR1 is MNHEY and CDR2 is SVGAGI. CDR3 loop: CASSYKGGYEQYF. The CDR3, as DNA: TGTGCCAGCAGTTACAAGGGAGGGTACGAGCAGTACTTC.

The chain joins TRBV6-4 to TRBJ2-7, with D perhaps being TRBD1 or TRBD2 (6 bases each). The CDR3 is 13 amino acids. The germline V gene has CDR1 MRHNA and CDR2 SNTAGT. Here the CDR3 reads CAVDGGGTYEQYV. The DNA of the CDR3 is TGTGCAGTGGATGGAGGGGGGACCTACGAGCAGTACGTC.

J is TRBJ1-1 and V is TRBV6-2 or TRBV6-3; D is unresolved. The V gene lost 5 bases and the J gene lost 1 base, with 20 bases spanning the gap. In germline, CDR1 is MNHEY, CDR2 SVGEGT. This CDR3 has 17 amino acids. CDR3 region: CASSRPHVADSNTEAFF. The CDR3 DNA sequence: TGTGCCAGCAGTCGGCCTCACGTAGCAGACTCGAACACTGAAGCTTTCTTT.